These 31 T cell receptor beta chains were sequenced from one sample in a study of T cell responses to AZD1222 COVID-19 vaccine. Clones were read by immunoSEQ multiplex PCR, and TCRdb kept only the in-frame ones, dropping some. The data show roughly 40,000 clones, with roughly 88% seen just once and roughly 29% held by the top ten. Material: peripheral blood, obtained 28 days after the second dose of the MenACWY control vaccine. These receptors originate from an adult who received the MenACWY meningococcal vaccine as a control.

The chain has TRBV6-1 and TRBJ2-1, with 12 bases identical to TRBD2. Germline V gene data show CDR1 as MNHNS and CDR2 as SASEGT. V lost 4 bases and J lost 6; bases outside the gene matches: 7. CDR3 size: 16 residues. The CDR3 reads CASSALGLAGRNEQFF. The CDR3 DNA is TGTGCCAGCAGTGCCCTTGGACTAGCGGGACGCAATGAGCAGTTCTTC.

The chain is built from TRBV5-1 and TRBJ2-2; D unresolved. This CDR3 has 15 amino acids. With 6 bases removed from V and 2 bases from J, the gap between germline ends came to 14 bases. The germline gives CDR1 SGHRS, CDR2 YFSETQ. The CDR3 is CASTFEVLNTGELFF. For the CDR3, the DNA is TGCGCCAGCACGTTCGAGGTCCTAAACACCGGGGAGCTGTTTTTT.

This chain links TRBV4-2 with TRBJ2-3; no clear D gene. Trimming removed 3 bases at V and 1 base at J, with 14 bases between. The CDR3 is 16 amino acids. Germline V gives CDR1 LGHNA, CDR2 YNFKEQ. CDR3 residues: CASSQEGPPRTDTQYF. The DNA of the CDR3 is TGTGCCAGCAGCCAGGAAGGGCCCCCACGCACAGATACGCAGTATTTT.

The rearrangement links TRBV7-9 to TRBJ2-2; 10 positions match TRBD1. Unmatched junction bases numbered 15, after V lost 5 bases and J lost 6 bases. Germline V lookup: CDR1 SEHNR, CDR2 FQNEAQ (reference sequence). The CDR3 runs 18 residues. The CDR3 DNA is TGTGCCAGCAGCACACACCGGGACAGGGGACGGCGCGCCGGGGAGCTGTTTTTT. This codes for CASSTHRDRGRRAGELFF.

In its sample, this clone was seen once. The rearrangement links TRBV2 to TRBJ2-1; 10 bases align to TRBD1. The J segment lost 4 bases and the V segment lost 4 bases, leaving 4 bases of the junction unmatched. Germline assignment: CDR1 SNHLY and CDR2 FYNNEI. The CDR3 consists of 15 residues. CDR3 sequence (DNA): TGTGCCAGCAGTGGGGACAGGGGCGATTACAATGAGCAGTTCTTC. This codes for CASSGDRGDYNEQFF.

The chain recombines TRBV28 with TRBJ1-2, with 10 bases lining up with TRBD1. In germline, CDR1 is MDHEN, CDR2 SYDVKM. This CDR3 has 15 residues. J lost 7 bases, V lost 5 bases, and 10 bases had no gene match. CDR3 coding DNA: TGTGCCAGCAGTACCGACAGGGGGCAGAGTCGTGGCTACACCTTC. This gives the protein CASSTDRGQSRGYTF.

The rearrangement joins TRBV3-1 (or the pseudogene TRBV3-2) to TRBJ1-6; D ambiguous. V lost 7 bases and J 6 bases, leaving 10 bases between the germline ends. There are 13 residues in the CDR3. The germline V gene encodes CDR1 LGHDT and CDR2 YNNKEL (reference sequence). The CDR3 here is CASNSGGNSPLHF. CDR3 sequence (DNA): TGTGCCAGCAACAGCGGTGGTAATTCACCCCTCCACTTT.

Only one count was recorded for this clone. The CDR3 DNA is TGTGCCAGCAGTTTGGGGTTTAATGAAAAACTGTTTTTT. This sequence encodes CASSLGFNEKLFF. The chain is built from TRBV28 and TRBJ1-4; D is unclear. Deletions cut 3 bases from V and 4 bases from J, with 6 bases between. The CDR3 spans 13 residues. Germline lookup yields CDR1 MDHEN and CDR2 SYDVKM.

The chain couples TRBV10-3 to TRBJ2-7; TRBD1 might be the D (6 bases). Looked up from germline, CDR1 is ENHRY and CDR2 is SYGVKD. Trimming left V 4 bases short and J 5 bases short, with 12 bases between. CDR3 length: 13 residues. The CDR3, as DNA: TGTGCCATCAGTGGACAGGATCTGGACGAGCAGTACTTC. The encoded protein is CAISGQDLDEQYF.

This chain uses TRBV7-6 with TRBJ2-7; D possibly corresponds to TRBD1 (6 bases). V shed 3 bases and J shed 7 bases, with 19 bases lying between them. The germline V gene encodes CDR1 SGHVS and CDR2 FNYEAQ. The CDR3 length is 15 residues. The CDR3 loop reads CASSFFGRGQREQYF. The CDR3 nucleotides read TGTGCCAGCAGCTTCTTCGGCAGGGGCCAAAGGGAGCAGTACTTC.

For the CDR3, the DNA is TGTGCCAGCAGCTTCGACAGGAGCTCCTACAATGAGCAGTTCTTC. This gives the protein CASSFDRSSYNEQFF. The chain has TRBV11-3 and TRBJ2-1; tentatively, D is TRBD1 (6 bases). The V gene's germline CDR1 is SGHNT and CDR2 YENEEA. V lost 3 bases, J lost 0 bases, and 9 bases lay in between. The CDR3 extends over 15 amino acids.

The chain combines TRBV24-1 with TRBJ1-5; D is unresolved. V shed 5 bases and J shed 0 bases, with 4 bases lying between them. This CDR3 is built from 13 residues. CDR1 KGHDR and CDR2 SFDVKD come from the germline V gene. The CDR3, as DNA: TGTGCCACCAGTGGCGATAGCAATCAGCCCCAGCATTTT. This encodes CATSGDSNQPQHF.

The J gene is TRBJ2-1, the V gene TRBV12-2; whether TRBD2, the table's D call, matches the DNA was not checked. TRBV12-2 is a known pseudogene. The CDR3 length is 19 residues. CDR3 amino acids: CASRYYKPGTSGIYNEQFF. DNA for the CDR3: TGTGCAAGTCGCTACTATAAACCCGGGACTAGCGGGATCTACAATGAGCAGTTCTTC.

The CDR3 region has the DNA TGTGCCAGCAGCGAAGGACATGTCTCTGGAAACACCATATATTTT. Translated: CASSEGHVSGNTIYF. V usage is TRBV9 and J usage is TRBJ1-3; a possible D gene is TRBD1 (5 bases). Trimming removed 3 bases at V and 0 bases at J, with 10 bases between. This CDR3 has 15 amino acids. Germline V gene sequence: CDR1 SGDLS, CDR2 YYNGEE.

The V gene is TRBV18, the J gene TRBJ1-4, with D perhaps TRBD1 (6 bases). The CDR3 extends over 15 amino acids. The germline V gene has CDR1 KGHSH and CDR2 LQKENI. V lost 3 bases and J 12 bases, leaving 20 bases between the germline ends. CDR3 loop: CASSPIGVGGSELFF. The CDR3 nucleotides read TGTGCCAGCTCACCCATCGGGGTAGGGGGATCGGAACTGTTTTTT.

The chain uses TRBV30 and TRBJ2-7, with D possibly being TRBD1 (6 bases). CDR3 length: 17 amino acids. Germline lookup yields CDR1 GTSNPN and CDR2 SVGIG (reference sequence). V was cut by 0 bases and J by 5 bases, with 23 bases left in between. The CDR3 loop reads CAWSVWGKGRGRHEQYF. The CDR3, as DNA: TGTGCCTGGAGTGTATGGGGTAAGGGCAGGGGTAGGCACGAGCAGTACTTC.

The CDR3 sequence is CASSMDRGETQYF. The CDR3 DNA is TGTGCCAGCAGCATGGACAGGGGCGAGACCCAGTACTTC. This chain links TRBV5-4 with TRBJ2-5; 9 bases line up with TRBD1. The germline V gene has CDR1 SGHNT and CDR2 YYREEE (reference sequence). The CDR3 totals 13 residues. With V trimmed by 4 bases and J by 5 bases, 3 bases remained unmatched.

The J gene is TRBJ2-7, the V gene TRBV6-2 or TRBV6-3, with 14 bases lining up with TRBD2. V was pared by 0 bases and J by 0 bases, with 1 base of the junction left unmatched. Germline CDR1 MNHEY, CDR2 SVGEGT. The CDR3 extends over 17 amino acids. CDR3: CASSYSGTSGSSYEQYF. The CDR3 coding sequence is TGTGCCAGCAGTTACTCCGGGACTAGCGGGAGCTCCTACGAGCAGTACTTC.

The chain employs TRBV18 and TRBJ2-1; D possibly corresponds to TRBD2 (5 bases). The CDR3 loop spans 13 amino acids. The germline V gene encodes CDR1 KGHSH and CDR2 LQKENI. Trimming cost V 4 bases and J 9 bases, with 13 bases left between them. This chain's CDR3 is CASSQRQAGEQFF. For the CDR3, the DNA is TGTGCCAGCTCACAAAGGCAGGCGGGTGAGCAGTTCTTC.

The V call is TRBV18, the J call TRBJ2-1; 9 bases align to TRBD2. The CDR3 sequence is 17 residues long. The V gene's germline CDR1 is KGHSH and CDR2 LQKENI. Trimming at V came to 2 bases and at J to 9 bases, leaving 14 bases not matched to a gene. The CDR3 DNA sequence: TGTGCCAGCTCACCAGTTTCAGGGTTAGCGGGAGTGGGTGAGCAGTTCTTC. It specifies CASSPVSGLAGVGEQFF.

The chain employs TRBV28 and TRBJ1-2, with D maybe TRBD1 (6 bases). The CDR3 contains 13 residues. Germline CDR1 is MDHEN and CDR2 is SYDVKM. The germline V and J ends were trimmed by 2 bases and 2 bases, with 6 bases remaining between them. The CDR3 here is CASSLGQNYGYTF. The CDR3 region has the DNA TGTGCCAGCAGTTTAGGACAGAACTATGGCTACACCTTC.

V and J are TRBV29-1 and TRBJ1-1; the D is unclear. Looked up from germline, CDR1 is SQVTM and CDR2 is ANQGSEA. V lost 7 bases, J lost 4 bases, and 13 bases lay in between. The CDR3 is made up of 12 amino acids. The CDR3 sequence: CSARWGGTEAFF. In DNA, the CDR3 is TGCAGCGCACGGTGGGGTGGCACTGAAGCTTTCTTT.

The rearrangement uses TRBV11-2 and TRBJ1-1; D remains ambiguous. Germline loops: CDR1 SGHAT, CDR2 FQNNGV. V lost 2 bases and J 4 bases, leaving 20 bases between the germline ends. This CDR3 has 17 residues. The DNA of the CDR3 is TGTGCCAGCAGCTTATTCCCTCGTGGAGCCCGGGGCACTGAAGCTTTCTTT. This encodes CASSLFPRGARGTEAFF. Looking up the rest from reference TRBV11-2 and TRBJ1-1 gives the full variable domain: EAGVAQSPRYKIIEKRQSVAFWCNPISGHATLYWYQQILGQGPKLLIQFQNNGVVDDSQLPKDRFSAERLKGVDSTLKIQPAKLEDSAVYLCASSLFPRGARGTEAFFGQGTRLTVV.

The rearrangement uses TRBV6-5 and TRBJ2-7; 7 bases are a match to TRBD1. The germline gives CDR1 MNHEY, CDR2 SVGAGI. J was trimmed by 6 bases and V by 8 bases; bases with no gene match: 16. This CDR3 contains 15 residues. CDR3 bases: TGTGCCAGCCAAGACATAGACAGGGAAATCGGCGAGCAGTACTTC. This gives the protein CASQDIDREIGEQYF.

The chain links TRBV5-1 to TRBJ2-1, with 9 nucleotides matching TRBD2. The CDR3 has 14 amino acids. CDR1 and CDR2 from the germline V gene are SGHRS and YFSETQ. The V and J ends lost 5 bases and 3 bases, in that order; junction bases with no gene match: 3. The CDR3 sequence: CASRSGGNYNEQFF. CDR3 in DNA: TGCGCCAGCAGGAGCGGGGGGAACTACAATGAGCAGTTCTTC.

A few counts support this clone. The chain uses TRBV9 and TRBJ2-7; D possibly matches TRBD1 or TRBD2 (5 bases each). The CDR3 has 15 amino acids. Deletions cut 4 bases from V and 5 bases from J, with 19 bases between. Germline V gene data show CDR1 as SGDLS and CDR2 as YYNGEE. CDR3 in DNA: TGTGCCAGCAGCTTTGACCCCGGGGCCTTAAACGAGCAGTACTTC. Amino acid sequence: CASSFDPGALNEQYF.

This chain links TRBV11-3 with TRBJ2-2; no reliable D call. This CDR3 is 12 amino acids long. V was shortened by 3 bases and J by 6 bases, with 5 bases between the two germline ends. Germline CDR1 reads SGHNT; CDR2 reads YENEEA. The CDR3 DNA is TGTGCCAGCAGCTTTTTGGCCGGGGAGCTGTTTTTT. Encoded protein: CASSFLAGELFF.

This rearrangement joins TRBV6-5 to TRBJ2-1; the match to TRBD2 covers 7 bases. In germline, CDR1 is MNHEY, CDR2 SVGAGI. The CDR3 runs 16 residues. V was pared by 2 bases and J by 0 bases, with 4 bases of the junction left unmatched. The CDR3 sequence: CASSYPPGGSYNEQFF. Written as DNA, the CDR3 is TGTGCCAGCAGTTACCCACCGGGGGGCTCCTACAATGAGCAGTTCTTC.

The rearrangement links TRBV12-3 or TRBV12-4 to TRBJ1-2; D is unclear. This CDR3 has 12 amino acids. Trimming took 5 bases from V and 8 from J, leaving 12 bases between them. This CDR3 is CASSPDGSGYTF. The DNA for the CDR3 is TGTGCCAGCAGTCCTGACGGGTCGGGCTACACCTTC.

The CDR3 sequence is CAWSWGQGARRTEAFF. The CDR3 bases are TGTGCCTGGAGTTGGGGACAGGGGGCCCGTAGGACTGAAGCTTTCTTT. The chain joins TRBV30 to TRBJ1-1; 12 positions agree with TRBD1. V lost 2 bases, J lost 5 bases, and 9 bases stayed unmatched. This CDR3 is built from 16 residues. Germline V gene data show CDR1 as GTSNPN and CDR2 as SVGIG (reference sequence). The full variable domain, in which reference TRBV30 and TRBJ1-1 provide the parts outside the CDR3, is SQTIHQWPATLVQPVGSPLSLECTVEGTSNPNLYWYRQAAGRGLQLLFYSVGIGQISSEVPQNLSASRPQDRQFILSSKKLLLSDSGFYLCAWSWGQGARRTEAFFGQGTRLTVV.

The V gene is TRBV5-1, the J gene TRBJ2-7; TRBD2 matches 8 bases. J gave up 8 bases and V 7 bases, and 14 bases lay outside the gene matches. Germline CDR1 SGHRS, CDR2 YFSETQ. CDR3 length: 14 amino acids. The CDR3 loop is CASDDSAGGTQQYF. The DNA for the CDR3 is TGCGCCAGCGACGATAGCGCGGGAGGCACCCAGCAGTACTTC.